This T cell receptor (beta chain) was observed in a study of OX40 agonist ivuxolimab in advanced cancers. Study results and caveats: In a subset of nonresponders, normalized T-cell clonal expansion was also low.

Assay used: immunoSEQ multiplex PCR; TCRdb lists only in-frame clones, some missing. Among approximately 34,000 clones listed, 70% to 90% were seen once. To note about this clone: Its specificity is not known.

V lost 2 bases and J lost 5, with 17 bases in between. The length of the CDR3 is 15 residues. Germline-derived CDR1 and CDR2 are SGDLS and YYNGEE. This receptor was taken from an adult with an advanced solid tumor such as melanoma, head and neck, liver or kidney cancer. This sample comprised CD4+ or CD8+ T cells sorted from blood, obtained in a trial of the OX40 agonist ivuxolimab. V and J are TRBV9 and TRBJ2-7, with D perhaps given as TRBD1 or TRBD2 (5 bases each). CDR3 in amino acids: CASSVKSLLGDEQYF. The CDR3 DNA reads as TGTGCCAGCAGCGTGAAATCTTTGCTGGGGGACGAGCAGTACTTC.